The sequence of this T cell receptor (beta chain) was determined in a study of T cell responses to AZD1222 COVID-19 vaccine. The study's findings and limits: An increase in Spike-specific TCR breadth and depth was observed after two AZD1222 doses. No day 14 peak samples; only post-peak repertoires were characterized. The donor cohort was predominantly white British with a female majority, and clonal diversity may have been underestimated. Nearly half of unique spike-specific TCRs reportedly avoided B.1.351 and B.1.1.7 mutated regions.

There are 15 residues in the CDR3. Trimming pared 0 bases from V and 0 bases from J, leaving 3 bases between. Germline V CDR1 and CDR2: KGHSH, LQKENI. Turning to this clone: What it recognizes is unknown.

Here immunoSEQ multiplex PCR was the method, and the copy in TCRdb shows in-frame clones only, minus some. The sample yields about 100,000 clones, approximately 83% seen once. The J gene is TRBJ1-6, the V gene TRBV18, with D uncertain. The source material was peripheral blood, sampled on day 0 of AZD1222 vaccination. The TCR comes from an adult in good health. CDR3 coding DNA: TGTGCCAGCTCACCACCCAGCTCCTATAATTCACCCCTCCACTTT. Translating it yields CASSPPSSYNSPLHF. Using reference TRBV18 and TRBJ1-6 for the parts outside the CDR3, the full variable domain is NAGVMQNPRHLVRRRGQEARLRCSPMKGHSHVYWYRQLPEEGLKFMVYLQKENIIDESGMPKERFSAEFPKEGPSILRIQQVVRGDSAAYFCASSPPSSYNSPLHFGNGTRLTVT.